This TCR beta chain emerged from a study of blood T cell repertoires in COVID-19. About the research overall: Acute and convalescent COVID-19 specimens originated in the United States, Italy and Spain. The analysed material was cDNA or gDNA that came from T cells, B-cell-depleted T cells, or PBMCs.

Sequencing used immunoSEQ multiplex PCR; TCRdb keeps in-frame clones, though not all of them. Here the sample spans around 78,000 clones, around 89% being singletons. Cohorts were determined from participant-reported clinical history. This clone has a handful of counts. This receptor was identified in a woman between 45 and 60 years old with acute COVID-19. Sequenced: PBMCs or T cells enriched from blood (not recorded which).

CDR3 amino acids: CASSRQRDLNEQFF. DNA of the CDR3: TGTGCCAGCAGTCGTCAGCGGGATCTCAATGAGCAGTTCTTC. The chain has TRBV27 and TRBJ2-1, with TRBD2 identical over 7 bases. Unmatched junction bases numbered 7, after V lost 5 bases and J lost 6 bases. The germline gives CDR1 MNHEY, CDR2 SMNVEV (reference sequence). The CDR3 has 14 amino acids.